The next 10 T cell receptor beta chains were all read from a single sample in a study of beta chain features in type 1 diabetes. Sequenced material consisted of expressed TCRB transcripts (all of the isolated RNA was reverse transcribed). Method: immunoSEQ multiplex PCR; TCRdb's copy keeps in-frame clones and lacks some. Of more than 8,500 clones in the sample, 78% were seen once. Sequencing was done on a sample of Tregs from blood. These TCRs come from a woman aged 18-29 years in good health.

This clone was seen a single time. J is TRBJ2-1 and V is TRBV6-6; 12 nucleotides align to TRBD2. Looked up from germline, CDR1 is MNHNY and CDR2 is SVGAGI (reference sequence). Trimming cost V 4 bases and J 7 bases; bases outside gene matches: 5. This CDR3 comprises 15 residues. The CDR3 spells CASSLLAGGMNEQFF. The CDR3 DNA is TGTGCCAGCAGTTTACTAGCGGGGGGAATGAATGAGCAGTTCTTC.

The genes are TRBV7-2 and TRBJ2-3; TRBD2 matches at 11 bases. Germline CDR1 reads SGHTA; CDR2 reads FQGNSA. The ends lost 1 base at V and 0 bases at J; junction bases unmatched: 6. The CDR3 consists of 18 residues. Here the CDR3 DNA reads TGTGCCAGCAGCTTAGGCCTGACTAGCGGGGAGAGCACAGATACGCAGTATTTT. Its protein is CASSLGLTSGESTDTQYF. Supplemented by reference TRBV7-2 and TRBJ2-3, the full variable domain reads GAGVSQSPSNKVTEKGKDVELRCDPISGHTALYWYRQSLGQGLEFLIYFQGNSAPDKSGLPSDRFSAERTGGSVSTLTIQRTQQEDSAVYLCASSLGLTSGESTDTQYFGPGTRLTVL.

This clone has a handful of counts. This rearrangement joins TRBV25-1 to TRBJ2-5; tentative D call: TRBD2 (6 bases). This CDR3 region has 13 residues. The V gene's germline CDR1 is MGHDK and CDR2 SYGVNS. V was trimmed by 3 bases and J by 4 bases, leaving 9 bases between them. The CDR3 bases are TGTGCCAGCAGTGAGGAGGGAAGAGAGACCCAGTACTTC. Amino acids: CASSEEGRETQYF. Together with reference TRBV25-1 and TRBJ2-5, the CDR3 gives the full variable domain: EADIYQTPRYLVIGTGKKITLECSQTMGHDKMYWYQQDPGMELHLIHYSYGVNSTEKGDLSSESTVSRIRTEHFPLTLESARPSHTSQYLCASSEEGRETQYFGPGTRLLVL.

With regard to this clone: Relative to the germline gene, one junction end is altered; a read error may explain this. The genes are TRBV6-1 and TRBJ2-5; 9 bases fit TRBD2. Germline V gives CDR1 MNHNS, CDR2 SASEGT. This CDR3 spans 13 amino acids. CDR3 residues: CATRGGLLGTRYF. The CDR3 nucleotides are TGTGCCACGCGGGGGGGCCTCCTCGGGACCCGGTACTTC.

The chain links TRBV5-6 to TRBJ2-1, with 9 positions matching TRBD1. CDR1 is SGHDT and CDR2 is YYEEEE in the germline V gene. The CDR3 totals 17 residues. J was trimmed by 9 bases and V by 3 bases; bases with no gene match: 16. For the CDR3, the DNA is TGTGCCAGCAGCTCCTGGGGACAGGGTAGGAATAGGGGTGAGCAGTTCTTC. This sequence encodes CASSSWGQGRNRGEQFF.

The genes are TRBV30 and TRBJ1-2, with 7 bases aligning to TRBD1. Looked up from germline, CDR1 is GTSNPN and CDR2 is SVGIG (reference sequence). The CDR3 is 17 residues long. The V gene end was trimmed by 2 bases and the J gene end by 3 bases; junction bases not matched to a gene: 15. CDR3 sequence: CAWSLWGTAKGYYGYTF. CDR3 nucleotides: TGTGCCTGGAGTCTCTGGGGGACAGCGAAGGGGTACTATGGCTACACCTTC.

The chain couples TRBV28 to TRBJ1-5; unclear D gene. V dropped 1 base and J dropped 3 bases, with 13 bases sitting between them. The V gene's germline CDR1 is MDHEN and CDR2 SYDVKM. The length of the CDR3 is 16 residues. In nucleotides, the CDR3 is TGTGCCAGCAGTTTATTAGTCTCGAGTTCCAATCAGCCCCAGCATTTT. Its protein is CASSLLVSSSNQPQHF.

The V and J genes are TRBV15 and TRBJ2-4; TRBD1 matches 7 bases. CDR1 and CDR2 (germline): LNHNV, YYDKDF (reference sequence). The CDR3 loop spans 14 amino acids. The V gene end was trimmed by 1 base and the J gene end by 6 bases; junction bases not matched to a gene: 3. The CDR3 sequence is CATSRGQGVNIQYF. CDR3 DNA sequence: TGTGCCACCAGCAGAGGACAGGGAGTAAACATTCAGTACTTC.

This clone was seen only once. The chain links TRBV7-3 to TRBJ1-6; perhaps TRBD1 as D (6 bases). The CDR3 has 14 amino acids. V lost 2 bases and J lost 7, with 9 bases in between. The germline gives CDR1 SGHTA, CDR2 FQGTGA. CDR3 sequence: CASSLQGRNSPLHF. The CDR3 nucleotides read TGTGCCAGCAGCTTACAGGGGCGGAATTCACCCCTCCACTTT.

The chain links TRBV27 to TRBJ2-7; a weak D match, TRBD2 (5 bases). Germline lookup yields CDR1 MNHEY and CDR2 SMNVEV (reference sequence). Trimming cost V 2 bases and J 1 base, with 6 bases left between them. The CDR3 spans 13 residues. CDR3 bases: TGTGCCAGCAGTTTAGCGGGTTCCTACGAGCAGTACTTC. It encodes CASSLAGSYEQYF.